This T cell receptor beta chain stems from a study of shared clonotypes between healthy human individuals (TCRdb year 2020). Some background on the complete study: The cohort included a few men and two women between 18 and 49 years of age. Per donor, three plates each were used for CD4 naive and CD4 memory, two for CD8 naive, and one for CD8 memory. Libraries were prepared and TCR repertoires were sequenced by different laboratories using diverse techniques, in order to increase sequencing depth and limit assay-specific biases. Each donor's leukapheresis produced roughly between roughly 0.94 and 9.5 billion PBMCs. Blood TCR repertoires of 5 or 6 healthy adults were deeply sequenced to estimate repertoire size and the extent of clonotype sharing between individuals. Study-level results and caveats: Incomplete sequencing was indicated by rarefaction of sorted-subset datasets, despite the large sequencing depth. Higher generation probabilities were observed for clonotypes shared by all four sorted-subset donors than for non-shared clonotypes. Sharing across a handful of donors was observed for around 5% of naive CD4, over 3% of naive CD8, about 2.5% of memory CD4, and around 0.4% of memory CD8 clonotypes. Only blood was sampled, and tissue TCR repertoires likely differ from those in blood. The small number of donors limited the genetic and exposure-history diversity represented. Based on pairwise subsampling, the degree of clonotype sharing among donors was expected to be affected by sequencing depth. Larger estimated clonotype richness was generally found for naive subsets than for memory subsets.

Trimming removed 4 bases from V and 8 bases from J, leaving 18 bases between the germline ends. The CDR3 runs 15 amino acids, cysteine and phenylalanine included. The sequence is cut down to CDR3 DNA, 45 bases in frame from base 1. CDR1 and CDR2 are read off the germline V gene as SGHRS and YFSETQ. TCR CDR3 regions were amplified from genomic DNA by multiplex PCR using the deep immunoSEQ assay. Extracted genomic DNA from each cell subset was spread evenly across all wells of several immunoSEQ 96-well plates, with each plate serving as a replicate. For sorted subsets, each replicate PCR was loaded with about 0.2 ug genomic DNA, equivalent to roughly 30,000 T cell genomes. Purified libraries were measured with a Qubit 3.0 fluorometer, size-checked on a Bioanalyzer 2100, and measured again with the KAPA Library Quantification kit. Each immunoSEQ 96-well plate was sequenced on its own single-read 150-cycle Illumina NextSeq 550 flow cell. The original methods were these. Because only junctional sequences without quality scores were contained in the immunoSEQ output, filtering matching that applied to full-length reads could not be performed. To assign V/J genes and CDR3, sequences were annotated against IMGT germline references using PyIR, a Python wrapper for IgBLAST v1.9. Reads with weak V/J assignments (E-value above 1e-6), missing CDR3, stop codons, out-of-frame junctions, or ambiguous translated residues were removed. V3J clonotypes were defined by identical inferred V gene, J gene, and CDR3 amino acid sequence. Percentage overlap between repertoires was calculated by dividing the number of shared unique clonotypes by the size of the smaller repertoire. Richness of each repertoire was evaluated using RTK rarefaction, the Chao1 estimator, and Recon v2.1 estimates of unobserved clonotypes. For all TCRbeta clonotypes obtained by the gDNA method from a handful of donors, generation probabilities were computed with OLGA. The source is immuneACCESS, and TCRdb retained only in-frame sequences with V and J called. Part of the clones is not carried over; for the studies checked, unresolved V genes explain less than half of this, and the remainder is unexplained. V and J calls plus clone size are reproduced from that table; the DNA served to infer D and trimming. The sample includes about 2.3 million clones, with roughly 93% observed a single time. Jointly, the top ten make up about 0.39% of the sample.

For this clone: This clone's antigen is unknown. No base quality information exists; no much larger clone differs at one position.

Donors were healthy HIV-negative adults with no recently reported acute infections or vaccinations. All donors were Caucasian adults living in Nashville, Tennessee, USA. CD4+ T cells were enriched by magnetic negative selection; naive cells were then positively selected on CD45RA, and the negative fraction formed the memory subset. Blood was obtained by leukapheresis, after which PBMCs were separated by Ficoll-Histopaque density gradient centrifugation and cryopreserved in liquid nitrogen vapor phase. Purity and quantity of every magnetically sorted T cell population were checked by analytical flow cytometry. From each sorted fraction, genomic DNA was isolated and quantified by UV absorbance on a Nanodrop 2000c.

The sequence was collected from a young man in good health. Some clones in this sample may be carry-over from other donors' samples. Input material: naive CD4+ T cells from PBMCs. The intended sense of this specimen's cell subset or site label: CD45RA+ positively selected. The chain joins TRBV5-1 to TRBJ1-4; TRBD1 might be the D gene, on 6 matching bases. The CDR3 protein sequence reads: CASSLDPGVGEKLFF. The nucleotide sequence is TGCGCCAGCAGCCTCGATCCAGGGGTCGGGGAAAAACTGTTTTTT.